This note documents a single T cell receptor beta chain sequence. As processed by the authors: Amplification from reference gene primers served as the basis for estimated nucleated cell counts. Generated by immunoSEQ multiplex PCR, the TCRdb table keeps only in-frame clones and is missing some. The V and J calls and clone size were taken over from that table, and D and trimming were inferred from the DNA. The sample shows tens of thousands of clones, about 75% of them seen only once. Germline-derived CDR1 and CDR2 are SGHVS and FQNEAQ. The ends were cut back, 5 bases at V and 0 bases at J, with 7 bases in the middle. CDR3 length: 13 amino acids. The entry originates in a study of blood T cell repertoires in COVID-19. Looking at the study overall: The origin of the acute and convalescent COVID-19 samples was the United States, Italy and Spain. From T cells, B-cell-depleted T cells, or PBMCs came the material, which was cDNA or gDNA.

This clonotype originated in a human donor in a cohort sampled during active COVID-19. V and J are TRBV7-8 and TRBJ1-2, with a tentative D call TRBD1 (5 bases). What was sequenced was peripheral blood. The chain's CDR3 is CASSTTANYGYTF. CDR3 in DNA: TGTGCCAGCAGCACGACAGCTAACTATGGCTACACCTTC.